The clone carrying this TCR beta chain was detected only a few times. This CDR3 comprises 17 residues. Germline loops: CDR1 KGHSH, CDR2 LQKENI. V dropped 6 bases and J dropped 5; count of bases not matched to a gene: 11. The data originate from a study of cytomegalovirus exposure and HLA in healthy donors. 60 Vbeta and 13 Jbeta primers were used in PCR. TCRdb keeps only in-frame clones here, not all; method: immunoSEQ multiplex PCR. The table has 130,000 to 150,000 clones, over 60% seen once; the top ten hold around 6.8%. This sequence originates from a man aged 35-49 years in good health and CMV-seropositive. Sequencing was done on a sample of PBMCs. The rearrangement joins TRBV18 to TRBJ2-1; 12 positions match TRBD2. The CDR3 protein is CASSNRRTSGKNNEQFF. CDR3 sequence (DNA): TGTGCCAGCTCGAACCGACGGACTAGCGGGAAGAACAATGAGCAGTTCTTC.